A single TCR beta chain is shown here with its context. Its target is unknown. The CDR3 is made up of 14 amino acids. V was clipped by 0 bases and J by 1 base, with 10 bases between them. The germline V gene encodes CDR1 SQVTM and CDR2 ANQGSEA. The sample is drawn from a study of cytomegalovirus exposure and HLA in healthy donors. Study findings and constraints: Among TCR sequences, most were rare, though some public TCRs appeared in many donors. Accounts indicate the classifier identified cytomegalovirus status with strong specificity and sensitivity. First-cohort TCR clusters tended to co-occur in the roughly 130 validation repertoires, a later analysis found.

Using immunoSEQ multiplex PCR, the repertoire was profiled, and TCRdb retains in-frame clones only, with some absent. The table shows a few hundred thousand clones, with around 86% occurring only once. The chain employs TRBV29-1 and TRBJ2-7; tentatively, D is TRBD1 (5 bases). The sequencing sample was made of PBMCs. The TCR comes from a woman between 18 and 30 years old in good health and CMV-seronegative. Here the CDR3 DNA reads TGCAGCGTTGAAGACAGGGCCGGATCCTACGAGCAGTACTTC. Translating gives CSVEDRAGSYEQYF.